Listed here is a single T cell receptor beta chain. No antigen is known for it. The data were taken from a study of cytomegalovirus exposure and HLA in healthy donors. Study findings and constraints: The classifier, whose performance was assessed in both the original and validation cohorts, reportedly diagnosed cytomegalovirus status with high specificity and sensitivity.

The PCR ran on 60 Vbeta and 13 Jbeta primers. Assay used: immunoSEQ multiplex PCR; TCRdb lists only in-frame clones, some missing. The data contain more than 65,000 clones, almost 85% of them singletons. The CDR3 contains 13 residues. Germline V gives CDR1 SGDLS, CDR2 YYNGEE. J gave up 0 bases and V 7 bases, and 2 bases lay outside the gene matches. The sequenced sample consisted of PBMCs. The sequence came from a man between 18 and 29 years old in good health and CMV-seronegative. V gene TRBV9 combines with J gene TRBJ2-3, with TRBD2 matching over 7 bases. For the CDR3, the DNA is TGTGCCAGCGGGGGGGGGAGCACAGATACGCAGTATTTT. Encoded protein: CASGGGSTDTQYF.